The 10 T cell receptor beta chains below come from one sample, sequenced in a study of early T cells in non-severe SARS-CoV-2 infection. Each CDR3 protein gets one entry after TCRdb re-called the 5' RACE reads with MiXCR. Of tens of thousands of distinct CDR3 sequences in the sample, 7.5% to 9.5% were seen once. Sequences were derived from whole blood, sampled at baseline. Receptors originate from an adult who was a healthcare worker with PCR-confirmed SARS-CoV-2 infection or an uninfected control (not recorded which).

This CDR3 reads CAWSKLAYNEQFF. The CDR3 DNA follows: TGTGCCTGGAGCAAGCTGGCCTACAATGAGCAGTTCTTC. The chain recombines TRBV30 with TRBJ2-1; no clear D. Trimming took 3 bases from V and 2 from J, leaving 8 bases between them. CDR3 length: 13 amino acids. Germline V gives CDR1 GTSNPN, CDR2 SVGIG (reference sequence).

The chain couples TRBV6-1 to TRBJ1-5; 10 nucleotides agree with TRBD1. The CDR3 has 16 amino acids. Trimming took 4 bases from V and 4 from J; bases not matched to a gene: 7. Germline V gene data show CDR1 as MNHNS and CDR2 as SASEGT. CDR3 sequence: CASSARTGGINQPQHF. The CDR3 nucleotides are TGTGCCAGCAGTGCCCGGACAGGGGGGATTAATCAGCCCCAGCATTTT.

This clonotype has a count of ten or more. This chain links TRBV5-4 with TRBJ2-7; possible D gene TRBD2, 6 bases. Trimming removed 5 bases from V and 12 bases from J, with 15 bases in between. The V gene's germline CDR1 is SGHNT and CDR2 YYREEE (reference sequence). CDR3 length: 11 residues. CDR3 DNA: TGTGCCAGCAGTTTAGGCGGGATTTTGTACTTC. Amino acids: CASSLGGILYF.

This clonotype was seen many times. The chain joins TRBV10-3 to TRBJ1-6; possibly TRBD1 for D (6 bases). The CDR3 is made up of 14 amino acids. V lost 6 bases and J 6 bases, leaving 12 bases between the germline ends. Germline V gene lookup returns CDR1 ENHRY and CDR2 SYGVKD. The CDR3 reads CAIRKDSSNSPLHF. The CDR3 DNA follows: TGTGCCATCAGGAAGGACAGTTCTAATTCACCCCTCCACTTT.

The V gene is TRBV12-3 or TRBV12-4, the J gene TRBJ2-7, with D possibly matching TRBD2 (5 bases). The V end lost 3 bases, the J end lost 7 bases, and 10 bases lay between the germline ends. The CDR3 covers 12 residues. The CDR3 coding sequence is TGTGCCAGCAGTTTGAGGGCCGAAGAGCAGTACTTC. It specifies CASSLRAEEQYF.

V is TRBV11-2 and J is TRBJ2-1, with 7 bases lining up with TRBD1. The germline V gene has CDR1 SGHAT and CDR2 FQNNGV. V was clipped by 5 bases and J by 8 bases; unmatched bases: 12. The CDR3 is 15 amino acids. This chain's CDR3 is CASSPLAGQVYEQFF. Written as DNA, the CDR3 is TGTGCCAGCAGCCCTCTTGCCGGACAGGTCTATGAGCAGTTCTTC.

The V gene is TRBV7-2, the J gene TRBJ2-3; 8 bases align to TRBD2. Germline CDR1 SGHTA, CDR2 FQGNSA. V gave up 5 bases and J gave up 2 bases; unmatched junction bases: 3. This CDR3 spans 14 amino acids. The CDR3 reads CASSRGGPTDTQYF. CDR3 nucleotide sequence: TGTGCCAGCAGCCGCGGGGGGCCCACAGATACGCAGTATTTT.

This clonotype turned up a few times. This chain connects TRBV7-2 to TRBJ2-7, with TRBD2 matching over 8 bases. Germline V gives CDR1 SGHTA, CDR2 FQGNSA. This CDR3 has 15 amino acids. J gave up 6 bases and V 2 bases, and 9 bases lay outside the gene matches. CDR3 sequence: CASSLRAGASGEQYF. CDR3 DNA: TGTGCCAGCAGCTTACGAGCGGGGGCCTCCGGCGAGCAGTACTTC.

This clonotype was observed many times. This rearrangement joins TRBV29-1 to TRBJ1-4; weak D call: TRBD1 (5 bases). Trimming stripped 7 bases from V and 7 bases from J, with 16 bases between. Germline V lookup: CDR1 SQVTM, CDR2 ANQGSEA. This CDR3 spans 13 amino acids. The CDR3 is CSGQGAPGEKLFF. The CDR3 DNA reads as TGCAGCGGTCAAGGGGCCCCCGGTGAAAAACTGTTTTTT.

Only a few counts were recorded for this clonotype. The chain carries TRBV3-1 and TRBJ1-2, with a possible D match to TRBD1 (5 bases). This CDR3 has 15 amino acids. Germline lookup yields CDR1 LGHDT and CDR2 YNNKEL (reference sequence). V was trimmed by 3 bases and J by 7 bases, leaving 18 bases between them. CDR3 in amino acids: CASSQRSGEIGGYTF. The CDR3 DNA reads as TGTGCCAGCAGCCAGAGGTCGGGGGAAATAGGTGGCTACACCTTC.